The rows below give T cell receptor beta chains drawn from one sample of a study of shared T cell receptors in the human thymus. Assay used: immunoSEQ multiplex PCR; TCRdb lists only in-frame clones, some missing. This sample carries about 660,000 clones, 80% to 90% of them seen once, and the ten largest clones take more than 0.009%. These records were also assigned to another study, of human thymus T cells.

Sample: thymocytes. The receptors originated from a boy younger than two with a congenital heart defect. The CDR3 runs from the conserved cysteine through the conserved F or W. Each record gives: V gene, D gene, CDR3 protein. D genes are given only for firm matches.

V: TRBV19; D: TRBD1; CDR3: CASSEGTGMIYEQYF
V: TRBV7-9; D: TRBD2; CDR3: CASSPSGLPFSYEQYF
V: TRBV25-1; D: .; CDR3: CASSDRGEAFF
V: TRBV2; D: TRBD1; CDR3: CASSGGTDFNYGYTF
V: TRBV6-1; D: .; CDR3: CASSEASAADRSNQPQHF
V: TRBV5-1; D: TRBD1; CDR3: CASSLETGLVTEAFF
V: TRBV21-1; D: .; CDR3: CASSKGAGRRNQPQHF
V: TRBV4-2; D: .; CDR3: CASSQDRQGRGNEQYF
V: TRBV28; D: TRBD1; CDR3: CASSLPNRGFSPSTDTQYF
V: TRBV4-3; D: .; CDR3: CASSHRETGELFF
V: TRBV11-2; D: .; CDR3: CASSLDLRTLPNTIYF
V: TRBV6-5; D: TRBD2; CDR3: CASSLTSGSGTDTQYF
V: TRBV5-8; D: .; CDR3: CASSLKGLPNQPQHF
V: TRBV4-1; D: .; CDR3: CASSQDRLPKKFF
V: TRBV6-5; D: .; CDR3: CATLRGPLSEQFF
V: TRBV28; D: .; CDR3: CASSCSATEPGELFF
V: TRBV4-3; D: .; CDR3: CASSQDNRLPYEQYF
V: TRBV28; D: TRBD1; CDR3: CPGQGRTEAFF
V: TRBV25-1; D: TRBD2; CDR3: CASSAGLAEGNEQFF
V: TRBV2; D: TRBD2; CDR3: CASSDLAGVLSYEQYF
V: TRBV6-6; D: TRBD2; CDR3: CASSYRSGGPNEQFF
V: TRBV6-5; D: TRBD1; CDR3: CASSLSTPDRVYGYTF
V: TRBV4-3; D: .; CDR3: CASSLHHSPLHF
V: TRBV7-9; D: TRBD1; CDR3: CASSPGQGTNEKLFF
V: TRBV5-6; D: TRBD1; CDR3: CASSAGQGTPYGYTF
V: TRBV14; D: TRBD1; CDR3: CASSRNLQGALHF
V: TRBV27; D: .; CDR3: CASRLLRDITYEQYF
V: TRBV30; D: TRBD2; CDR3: CAWSVPGTSTYNEQFF
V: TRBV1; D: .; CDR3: CTSSLSWTGRNEQFF
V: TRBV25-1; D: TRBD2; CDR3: CASSDPGLAGGQNEQFF
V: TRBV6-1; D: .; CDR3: CASISGEHNQPQHF
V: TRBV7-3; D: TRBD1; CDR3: CASSSRDREADTQYF
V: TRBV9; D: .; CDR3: CASSVGTSWETQYF
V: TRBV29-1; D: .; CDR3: CSVVDSSYEQYF
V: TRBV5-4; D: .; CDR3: CASSLDGGNTEAFF
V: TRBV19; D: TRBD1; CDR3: CASDPGTGRFQPQHF
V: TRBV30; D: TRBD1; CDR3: CAWSWTGGKTEAFF
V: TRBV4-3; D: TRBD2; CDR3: CASSQEPGLAGAGAYEQYF
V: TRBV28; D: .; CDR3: CASSLGGPTGELFF
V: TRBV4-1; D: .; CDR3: CASSSYMGIFQPQHF
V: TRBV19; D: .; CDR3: CASSIERGGGYGYTF
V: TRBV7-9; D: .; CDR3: CASSRRMDRTYEQYF
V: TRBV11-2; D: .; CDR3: CASSLDLREQYF
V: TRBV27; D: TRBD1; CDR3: CASATGQGLHLTSTDTQYF